The 20 T cell receptor beta chains in this list originate from one sample, sequenced in a study of graft-versus-host responses after intestinal transplantation. These receptors lack a known antigen. TCRdb's table, derived via immunoSEQ multiplex PCR, lists solely in-frame clones and lacks some. The data contain tens of thousands of clones, around 87% of them singletons. Sequencing used unstimulated CD8+ T cells sorted from spleen or lymph node cells, obtained before transplant. These receptors all come from a human donor who was the organ donor for an intestinal transplant.

The V gene is TRBV6-1, the J gene TRBJ2-1; D not resolved. V lost 1 base to trimming and J lost 10 bases, with 5 bases between them. Germline-derived CDR1 and CDR2 are MNHNS and SASEGT. This CDR3 has 11 residues. CDR3 loop: CASSEGREQFF. For the CDR3, the DNA is TGTGCCAGCAGTGAAGGGAGAGAGCAGTTCTTC.

The chain employs TRBV19 and TRBJ1-2; D is unresolved. Germline assignment: CDR1 LNHDA and CDR2 SQIVND (reference sequence). The CDR3 length is 15 residues. The germline V and J ends were trimmed by 6 bases and 3 bases, with 17 bases remaining between them. CDR3 sequence reads: CASRRETPPDYGYTF. In DNA form, the CDR3 reads TGTGCCAGTAGGAGGGAAACTCCTCCAGACTATGGCTACACCTTC. Variable domain in full (rest from reference TRBV19 and TRBJ1-2): DGGITQSPKYLFRKEGQNVTLSCEQNLNHDAMYWYRQDPGQGLRLIYYSQIVNDFQKGDIAEGYSVSREKKESFPLTVTSAQKNPTAFYLCASRRETPPDYGYTFGSGTRLTVV.

The rearrangement links TRBV2 to TRBJ2-7, with 8 nucleotides matching TRBD1. Germline V CDR1 and CDR2: SNHLY, FYNNEI. There are 15 residues in the CDR3. J lost 4 bases, V lost 5 bases, and 10 bases had no gene match. The DNA of the CDR3 is TGTGCCAGCAGTACCGCAGGGGGCTTGGATTACGAGCAGTACGTC. It yields the protein CASSTAGGLDYEQYV.

This rearrangement joins TRBV15 to TRBJ1-1, with a weak D call TRBD1 (6 bases). V shed 5 bases and J shed 5 bases, with 15 bases lying between them. Germline V gene sequence: CDR1 LNHNV, CDR2 YYDKDF (reference sequence). This CDR3 has 14 residues. CDR3 region: CATSSYRVGTEAFF. The CDR3, as DNA: TGTGCCACCAGCTCGTACAGGGTAGGGACTGAAGCTTTCTTT.

This clone appeared once. The genes are TRBV6-1 and TRBJ2-7, with D perhaps matching TRBD1 (5 bases). Looked up from germline, CDR1 is MNHNS and CDR2 is SASEGT. The CDR3 has 13 amino acids. Trimming pared 3 bases from V and 1 base from J, leaving 7 bases between. The CDR3 is CASSEQGSYEQYV. DNA of the CDR3: TGTGCCAGCAGTGAGCAGGGTTCCTACGAGCAGTACGTC.

This clone has a single count. The chain employs TRBV30 and TRBJ2-7; 10 bases align to TRBD2. Germline CDR1 reads GTSNPN; CDR2 reads SVGIG (reference sequence). The V and J ends lost 3 bases and 0 bases, in that order; junction bases with no gene match: 5. The CDR3 sequence is 15 residues long. This CDR3 is CAWSVGLAPSYEQYV. CDR3 DNA sequence: TGTGCCTGGAGCGTGGGACTAGCGCCCTCCTACGAGCAGTACGTC.

V and J are TRBV7-9 and TRBJ1-4; TRBD1 matches at 9 bases. V was pared by 4 bases and J by 8 bases, with 8 bases of the junction left unmatched. CDR3 length: 15 residues. Germline CDR1 reads SEHNR; CDR2 reads FQNEAQ (reference sequence). The CDR3 reads CASSSVQGAWEKLFF. The CDR3 DNA sequence: TGTGCCAGCAGCTCCGTACAGGGGGCCTGGGAAAAACTGTTTTTT.

This chain connects TRBV28 to TRBJ2-1; 8 nucleotides line up with TRBD1. CDR3 size: 15 residues. V lost 5 bases and J lost 10; bases outside the gene matches: 13. Germline CDR1 is MDHEN and CDR2 is SYDVKM. The CDR3 here is CASSPLTGVTREQFF. The CDR3 bases are TGTGCCAGCAGTCCGTTGACAGGGGTCACAAGAGAGCAGTTCTTC. Full variable domain (rest looked up from reference TRBV28 and TRBJ2-1): DVKVTQSSRYLVKRTGEKVFLECVQDMDHENMFWYRQDPGLGLRLIYFSYDVKMKEKGDIPEGYSVSREKKERFSLILESASTNQTSMYLCASSPLTGVTREQFFGPGTRLTVL.

The V gene is TRBV7-8, the J gene TRBJ2-2, with a tentative D call TRBD1 (5 bases). V lost 3 bases and J 7 bases, leaving 6 bases between the germline ends. Germline V gives CDR1 SGHVS, CDR2 FQNEAQ. The CDR3 sequence is 12 residues long. As DNA, the CDR3 is TGTGCCAGCAGCTTGACAGTCGGGGAGCTGTTTTTT. Translation gives CASSLTVGELFF. The variable domain in full, with the rest retrieved from reference TRBV7-8 and TRBJ2-2, is GAGVSQSPRYKVAKRGQDVALRCDPISGHVSLFWYQQALGQGPEFLTYFQNEAQLDKSGLPSDRFFAERPEGSVSTLKIQRTQQEDSAVYLCASSLTVGELFFGEGSRLTVL.

This clone was counted once. The V gene is TRBV10-3, the J gene TRBJ2-7; tentative D call: TRBD1 (5 bases). V was shortened by 2 bases and J by 1 base, with 6 bases between the two germline ends. The CDR3 totals 13 residues. Germline V gene lookup returns CDR1 ENHRY and CDR2 SYGVKD. DNA of the CDR3: TGTGCCATCAGTGAGGGACAATCCTACGAGCAGTACGTC. Translation: CAISEGQSYEQYV.

This chain uses TRBV27 with TRBJ1-2; D remains unclear. Trimming stripped 2 bases from V and 6 bases from J, with 13 bases between. Germline V lookup: CDR1 MNHEY, CDR2 SMNVEV (reference sequence). The CDR3 is 14 amino acids. The CDR3 sequence: CASSLTRGTNGYTF. The CDR3 region has the DNA TGTGCCAGCAGTTTAACCCGGGGAACAAATGGCTACACCTTC.

The chain recombines TRBV29-1 with TRBJ2-3; possibly TRBD2 for D (7 bases). The germline V gene has CDR1 SQVTM and CDR2 ANQGSEA. The CDR3 is 13 residues long. The CDR3, as DNA: TGCACCGGGGGGCGGGGACGCACAGATACGCAGTATTTT. Translation: CTGGRGRTDTQYF.

This clone was seen a handful of times. This rearrangement joins TRBV6-1 to TRBJ1-5; maybe TRBD1 (5 bases). Germline V gene data show CDR1 as MNHNS and CDR2 as SASEGT. CDR3 length: 15 residues. Trimming took off 1 base at V and 1 base at J, with 8 bases between the two ends. The CDR3 here is CASSEGRASNQPQHF. In DNA form, the CDR3 reads TGTGCCAGCAGTGAAGGCAGGGCAAGCAATCAGCCCCAGCATTTT.

This sequence joins TRBV7-9 and TRBJ2-5; tentative D call: TRBD1 (5 bases). Per the germline V gene, CDR1 is SEHNR and CDR2 is FQNEAQ (reference sequence). This CDR3 contains 16 residues. Between the trimmed V and J ends, which lost 3 bases and 2 bases, there was a span of 16 bases. CDR3 residues: CASSFSREVLQETQYF. CDR3 nucleotides: TGTGCCAGCAGCTTCAGCAGGGAAGTATTGCAAGAGACCCAGTACTTC.

The V call is TRBV30, the J call TRBJ2-1; 14 bases agree with TRBD2. Germline CDR1 is GTSNPN and CDR2 is SVGIG (reference sequence). Unmatched junction bases numbered 7, after V lost 3 bases and J lost 3 bases. The CDR3 totals 17 residues. The CDR3 DNA follows: TGTGCCTGGAGGGGAGGACTAGCGGGGGGCCGCTACAATGAGCAGTTCTTC. Protein product: CAWRGGLAGGRYNEQFF.

This clone was detected only a few times. The chain is built from TRBV2 and TRBJ2-1; 8 positions match TRBD2. Trimming at V came to 5 bases and at J to 4 bases, leaving 7 bases not matched to a gene. CDR3 size: 15 residues. Per germline, CDR1 SNHLY and CDR2 FYNNEI. The CDR3 loop is CASSPTSGDYNEQFF. The CDR3 DNA reads as TGTGCCAGCAGTCCTACTAGCGGAGATTACAATGAGCAGTTCTTC.

The chain joins TRBV7-9 to TRBJ2-3; the D gene is possibly TRBD1 (6 bases). The CDR3 covers 16 residues. V was pared by 1 base and J by 1 base, with 12 bases between. Germline values: CDR1 SEHNR, CDR2 FQNEAQ (reference sequence). In DNA form, the CDR3 reads TGTGCCAGCAGCTTAGTTGGGGGCTCGGGCACAGATACGCAGTATTTT. It codes for CASSLVGGSGTDTQYF.

The chain couples TRBV5-6 to TRBJ2-5; 13 bases match TRBD2. The length of the CDR3 is 14 residues. After removal of 6 bases from V and 4 bases from J, the junction contained 3 bases not matched to a gene. Germline-derived CDR1 and CDR2 are SGHDT and YYEEEE. Written as DNA, the CDR3 is TGTGCCAGCACCGGGACTAGCGGGGCAGAGACCCAGTACTTC. Amino acids: CASTGTSGAETQYF.

The DNA of the CDR3 is TGTGCCAGCAGTGGGCGACAGGGCTTAAACACTGAAGCTTTCTTT. The encoded protein is CASSGRQGLNTEAFF. The chain recombines TRBV2 with TRBJ1-1, with 7 bases aligning to TRBD1. With V trimmed by 4 bases and J by 2 bases, 7 bases remained unmatched. The CDR3 sequence is 15 residues long. CDR1 and CDR2 from the germline V gene are SNHLY and FYNNEI.

CDR3 DNA sequence: TGCGCCAGCAGCCCGCCCCAAGACAGGGTAAAAGGAAACACCATATATTTT. Residues: CASSPPQDRVKGNTIYF. V and J are TRBV4-1 and TRBJ1-3; TRBD1 agrees at 7 bases. The junction had 13 bases not matched to a gene; V was cut back by 4 bases and J by 4 bases. CDR3 length equals 17 residues. Germline values: CDR1 MGHRA, CDR2 YSYEKL.